These 8 T cell receptor beta chains were sequenced from one sample in a study of blood T cell repertoires in COVID-19. Profiling relied on immunoSEQ multiplex PCR, and the TCRdb table lists in-frame clones only, not all of them. The table lists about 260,000 clones, about 82% of them singletons. Material for sequencing was PBMCs or T cells enriched from blood (not recorded which). All receptors derive from a woman aged 45-60 years who had recovered from COVID-19.

The CDR3 DNA is TGTGCCAGCAGCGTAGAGAGCCTGGAATCTAGCGCCTACGAGCAGTACTTC. It specifies CASSVESLESSAYEQYF. J is TRBJ2-7 and V is TRBV9; D is perhaps TRBD2 (6 bases). V dropped 0 bases and J dropped 2 bases, with 18 bases sitting between them. Germline V gene lookup returns CDR1 SGDLS and CDR2 YYNGEE. The CDR3 spans 17 residues. The whole variable domain, filled in from reference TRBV9 and TRBJ2-7, reads DSGVTQTPKHLITATGQRVTLRCSPRSGDLSVYWYQQSLDQGLQFLIQYYNGEERAKGNILERFSAQQFPDLHSELNLSSLELGDSALYFCASSVESLESSAYEQYFGPGTRLTVT.

The chain joins TRBV7-2 to TRBJ1-4, with D possibly TRBD1 on 5 matching bases. CDR3 length: 13 residues. Germline CDR1 is SGHTA and CDR2 is FQGNSA. The V end was cut by 5 bases, the J end by 5 bases, with 9 bases between. For the CDR3, the DNA is TGTGCCAGCAGCCGGGGACTCAATGAAAAACTGTTTTTT. Its protein product is CASSRGLNEKLFF. Complete variable domain (other parts from reference TRBV7-2 and TRBJ1-4): GAGVSQSPSNKVTEKGKDVELRCDPISGHTALYWYRQSLGQGLEFLIYFQGNSAPDKSGLPSDRFSAERTGGSVSTLTIQRTQQEDSAVYLCASSRGLNEKLFFGSGTQLSVL.

This chain links TRBV5-1 with TRBJ1-4; D uncertain. Germline loops: CDR1 SGHRS, CDR2 YFSETQ. V was shortened by 0 bases and J by 3 bases, with 6 bases between the two germline ends. The CDR3 has 14 residues. CDR3 residues: CASSLGPSNEKLFF. For the CDR3, the DNA is TGCGCCAGCAGCTTGGGGCCGTCTAATGAAAAACTGTTTTTT.

The V and J genes are TRBV5-1 and TRBJ1-2; D might be TRBD1 (6 bases). The germline CDR1 and CDR2 sequences are SGHRS and YFSETQ. This CDR3 spans 16 amino acids. Trimming left V 0 bases short and J 5 bases short, with 17 bases between. In DNA form, the CDR3 reads TGCGCCAGCAGCTTGGATACAGGGCCATTCTCGTATGGCTACACCTTC. Its translation: CASSLDTGPFSYGYTF.

J is TRBJ1-1 and V is TRBV5-1; a weak D match, TRBD1 (5 bases). The CDR3 contains 15 residues. CDR1 is SGHRS, CDR2 YFSETQ, per germline. V dropped 0 bases and J dropped 0 bases, with 9 bases sitting between them. As DNA, the CDR3 is TGCGCCAGCAGCTTGGCGGGGGACTTGAACACTGAAGCTTTCTTT. Translating gives CASSLAGDLNTEAFF. Variable domain in full (rest from reference TRBV5-1 and TRBJ1-1): KAGVTQTPRYLIKTRGQQVTLSCSPISGHRSVSWYQQTPGQGLQFLFEYFSETQRNKGNFPGRFSGRQFSNSRSEMNVSTLELGDSALYLCASSLAGDLNTEAFFGQGTRLTVV.

Only one count was recorded for this clone. This chain links TRBV28 with TRBJ2-7; 11 nucleotides align to TRBD2. The CDR3 consists of 16 residues. The ends lost 11 bases at V and 4 bases at J; junction bases unmatched: 16. CDR1 is MDHEN, CDR2 SYDVKM, per germline. CDR3: CACGPSGRRRAYEQYF. The CDR3 DNA follows: TGTGCCTGTGGGCCTAGCGGGAGGCGAAGGGCTTACGAGCAGTACTTC.

The chain is built from TRBV7-2 and TRBJ1-5, with D perhaps TRBD1 (6 bases). Germline CDR1 reads SGHTA; CDR2 reads FQGNSA. V was clipped by 1 base and J by 3 bases, with 10 bases between them. CDR3 length: 15 amino acids. The CDR3 protein is CASSLGDNNNQPQHF. The CDR3 DNA follows: TGTGCCAGCAGCTTAGGGGACAATAACAATCAGCCCCAGCATTTT.

The CDR3 is CASRRVNNSPLHF. For the CDR3, the DNA is TGTGCCAGCAGACGGGTGAATAATTCACCCCTCCACTTT. The chain joins TRBV27 to TRBJ1-6; D ambiguous. V was cut by 6 bases and J by 5 bases, with 8 bases left in between. CDR1 MNHEY and CDR2 SMNVEV come from the germline V gene (reference sequence). CDR3 length: 13 residues.